The present T cell receptor (beta chain) was sequenced within a study of memory CD4+ T cells and cytomegalovirus serostatus. Study summary: Of the healthy Belgian adults, 9 were CMV seropositive and 24 seronegative.

The sort gate was single viable CD3+CD4+CD8-CD45RO+ cells for memory CD4+ T cells. The CDR3 consists of 14 residues. The trim removed 0 bases at V and 3 bases at J, leaving 2 bases unmatched. CDR1 and CDR2 (germline): SGHRS, YFSETQ. The data were produced by immunoSEQ multiplex PCR, yet TCRdb's version contains in-frame clones alone and is incomplete. The data contain some 59,000 clones, around four fifths of them singletons. Sequencing used memory CD4+ T cells from blood. This chain uses TRBV5-1 with TRBJ2-7; 8 bases fit TRBD2. The source of this sequence is an adult in good health and CMV-seronegative. The CDR3 sequence: CASSLERGGYEQYF. For the CDR3, the DNA is TGCGCCAGCAGCTTGGAACGGGGGGGCTACGAGCAGTACTTC.